These 20 T cell receptor beta chains were sequenced from one sample in a study of T cells in Graves' hyperthyroidism and ophthalmopathy. What was amplified from RNA transcripts were TCR beta CDR3 regions. HTBI primers drove first-round RT-PCR of the TCR CDR3. TCRdb independently ran MiXCR on the multiplex PCR reads; one entry per CDR3 protein. The sample holds some 570,000 distinct CDR3 sequences, 14% seen once. Sequenced sample: blood. The receptors originated from a woman aged 18 to 35 with Graves' ophthalmopathy.

The V and J genes are TRBV5-1 and TRBJ2-1; 8 bases agree with TRBD2. The V segment lost 3 bases and the J segment 7 bases; nucleotides outside the gene matches: 6. CDR1 and CDR2 from the germline V gene are SGHRS and YFSETQ. The CDR3 loop spans 14 amino acids. The CDR3 DNA follows: TGCGCCAGCAGCTCTTCGGGAGGGGGTAATGAGCAGTTCTTC. It translates to CASSSSGGGNEQFF.

This clonotype has ten or more counts. The rearrangement uses TRBV12-3 or TRBV12-4 and TRBJ2-1; TRBD1 is a possible D gene (5 bases). The length of the CDR3 is 16 residues. Trimming stripped 6 bases from V and 2 bases from J, with 17 bases between. The CDR3 loop reads CASSSQGLGPYNEQFF. CDR3 nucleotides: TGTGCCAGCAGCTCGCAGGGCTTGGGGCCCTACAATGAGCAGTTCTTC.

The chain recombines TRBV4-1 with TRBJ2-3, with 11 bases aligning to TRBD1. Trimming removed 1 base from V and 5 bases from J; junction bases left unmatched: 2. Germline V CDR1 and CDR2: MGHRA, YSYEKL. This CDR3 region has 15 residues. The CDR3 nucleotides read TGCGCCAGCAGCCAAGGGACAGGGGGCAAAGATACGCAGTATTTT. It yields the protein CASSQGTGGKDTQYF.

Ten or more counts support this clonotype. The CDR3 here is CAWRLVSRDGYTF. In nucleotides, the CDR3 is TGTGCCTGGAGACTAGTCTCGCGGGATGGCTACACCTTC. This chain uses TRBV30 with TRBJ1-2; no reliable D call. The germline CDR1 and CDR2 sequences are GTSNPN and SVGIG (reference sequence). The CDR3 has 13 amino acids. With 3 bases removed from V and 6 bases from J, the gap between germline ends came to 14 bases.

The rearrangement uses TRBV18 and TRBJ1-6, with D perhaps matching TRBD1 (6 bases). The germline V and J ends were trimmed by 3 bases and 0 bases, with 12 bases remaining between them. Germline CDR1 and CDR2: KGHSH and LQKENI. The CDR3 consists of 17 residues. DNA for the CDR3: TGTGCCAGCTCACCGACCACAGGGAGCTCCTATAATTCACCCCTCCACTTT. Protein product: CASSPTTGSSYNSPLHF.

There are many counts of this clonotype. This chain links TRBV12-3 or TRBV12-4 with TRBJ2-2; 11 bases match TRBD1. The CDR3 contains 16 residues. V lost 4 bases to trimming and J lost 6 bases; unmatched junction nucleotides: 7. The CDR3 loop is CASSSRTGGLSGELFF. CDR3 in DNA: TGTGCCAGCAGTTCCCGGACAGGGGGCTTATCCGGGGAGCTGTTTTTT.

This clonotype has just a few counts. This chain uses TRBV27 with TRBJ2-7, with 11 bases aligning to TRBD2. The V gene end was trimmed by 1 base and the J gene end by 3 bases; junction bases not matched to a gene: 2. The CDR3 contains 15 residues. Germline V gene data show CDR1 as MNHEY and CDR2 as SMNVEV (reference sequence). The CDR3, as DNA: TGTGCCAGCAGTTTATACGGGACTAGCGGCTACGAGCAGTACTTC. Protein: CASSLYGTSGYEQYF.

This clonotype was picked up a small number of times. The chain joins TRBV6-1 to TRBJ2-1; TRBD1 matches 10 bases. The germline CDR1 and CDR2 sequences are MNHNS and SASEGT. The CDR3 length is 16 residues. With 10 bases clipped from V and 7 bases from J, the junction kept 16 bases outside the gene matches. In nucleotides, the CDR3 is TGTGCCACCATTCCTAGAACGGGGACAGGGGAAAATGAGCAGTTCTTC. Amino acid sequence: CATIPRTGTGENEQFF.

This clonotype was seen ten or more times. This sequence joins TRBV20-1 and TRBJ2-1; 7 bases fit TRBD1. The CDR3 totals 14 residues. J was trimmed by 2 bases and V by 5 bases; bases with no gene match: 6. Germline V lookup: CDR1 DFQATT, CDR2 SNEGSKA (reference sequence). The chain's CDR3 is CSADTGAPYNEQFF. The CDR3 bases are TGCAGTGCTGACACAGGGGCCCCCTACAATGAGCAGTTCTTC.

This clonotype was counted many times. CDR3 sequence: CSVVGGHNTGELFF. CDR3 bases: TGCAGCGTTGTTGGGGGACACAACACCGGGGAGCTGTTTTTT. The chain recombines TRBV29-1 with TRBJ2-2; D is perhaps TRBD1 (6 bases). The CDR3 sequence is 14 residues long. Trimming took off 4 bases at V and 2 bases at J, with 11 bases between the two ends. Germline V gives CDR1 SQVTM, CDR2 ANQGSEA.

This clonotype was seen more than once but under ten times. This chain joins TRBV19 and TRBJ2-5; TRBD1 is a possible D gene (5 bases). CDR3 length equals 14 residues. V was cut by 0 bases and J by 1 base, with 6 bases left in between. CDR1 LNHDA and CDR2 SQIVND come from the germline V gene (reference sequence). CDR3 sequence reads: CASSIDDSQETQYF. In DNA form, the CDR3 reads TGTGCCAGTAGTATAGATGACAGCCAAGAGACCCAGTACTTC.

The V call is TRBV6-1, the J call TRBJ1-1; D remains ambiguous. Germline V lookup: CDR1 MNHNS, CDR2 SASEGT. The CDR3 has 13 residues. V lost 5 bases, J lost 3 bases, and 10 bases lay in between. CDR3 DNA sequence: TGTGCCAGCAGTTCCAATGTCTACACTGAAGCTTTCTTT. Its translation: CASSSNVYTEAFF.

The rearrangement joins TRBV9 to TRBJ2-2, with no clear D. This CDR3 has 15 residues. V lost 4 bases and J 1 base, leaving 11 bases between the germline ends. Germline CDR1 SGDLS, CDR2 YYNGEE. The CDR3 loop is CASSRPTLNTGELFF. Here the CDR3 DNA reads TGTGCCAGCAGCCGGCCGACCCTGAACACCGGGGAGCTGTTTTTT. Complete variable domain (other parts from reference TRBV9 and TRBJ2-2): DSGVTQTPKHLITATGQRVTLRCSPRSGDLSVYWYQQSLDQGLQFLIQYYNGEERAKGNILERFSAQQFPDLHSELNLSSLELGDSALYFCASSRPTLNTGELFFGEGSRLTVL.

The chain is built from TRBV7-9 and TRBJ2-5; 8 bases fit TRBD1. Germline V gene data show CDR1 as SEHNR and CDR2 as FQNEAQ (reference sequence). CDR3 length: 13 amino acids. After removal of 5 bases from V and 6 bases from J, the junction contained 5 bases not matched to a gene. The CDR3 loop reads CASSPGGGQTQYF. In DNA, the CDR3 is TGTGCCAGCAGCCCAGGGGGCGGACAGACCCAGTACTTC.

This clonotype has ten or more counts. The chain is built from TRBV12-3 or TRBV12-4 and TRBJ2-6; D uncertain. Deletions cut 7 bases from V and 2 bases from J, with 12 bases between. CDR3 size: 15 residues. The CDR3 nucleotides are TGTGCCAGCACCCCCCGGCGCACTGGGGCCAACGTCCTGACTTTC. Encoded protein: CASTPRRTGANVLTF.

This clonotype appeared many times. V is TRBV12-3 or TRBV12-4 and J is TRBJ2-7; weak D call: TRBD1 (5 bases). Trimming shortened V by 6 bases and J by 2 bases, and 14 bases separated the two germline ends. The length of the CDR3 is 14 residues. CDR3 in DNA: TGTGCCAGCAGCCTAATAAGACAGCCCTACGAGCAGTACTTC. It codes for CASSLIRQPYEQYF.

There are many counts of this clonotype. The chain carries TRBV18 and TRBJ1-3; tentative D call: TRBD1 (5 bases). Germline-derived CDR1 and CDR2 are KGHSH and LQKENI. CDR3 length: 13 residues. Trimming took 6 bases from V and 2 from J, leaving 8 bases between them. CDR3 nucleotide sequence: TGTGCCAGCTCCCCGGGGCCTGGAAACACCATATATTTT. This sequence encodes CASSPGPGNTIYF.

This clonotype was counted at least ten times. The rearrangement uses TRBV19 and TRBJ2-7, with unresolved D. The length of the CDR3 is 12 residues. The germline CDR1 and CDR2 sequences are LNHDA and SQIVND (reference sequence). V was shortened by 4 bases and J by 5 bases, with 9 bases between the two germline ends. CDR3 loop: CASSTYRDEQYF. The CDR3 nucleotides are TGTGCCAGTAGTACGTACAGAGACGAGCAGTACTTC.

In regard to this clonotype: A much larger clone lies one base from this, so it may be a read error. The rearrangement links TRBV12-3 or TRBV12-4 to TRBJ2-7, with 14 bases fitting TRBD2. This CDR3 is 20 amino acids long. V trimming: 3 bases; J trimming: 7 bases; junction bases outside the gene matches: 20. CDR3 loop: CASSFSWSTSGRERYNEQYF. The DNA of the CDR3 is TGTGCCAGCAGTTTTTCGTGGTCGACTAGCGGGAGGGAAAGGTACAATGAGCAGTACTTC.

Points on this clonotype: This could be a read error, since a much larger clone is one nucleotide away. V is TRBV6-2 or TRBV6-3 and J is TRBJ2-1; 14 positions match TRBD2. CDR1 MNHEY and CDR2 SVGEGT come from the germline V gene. The CDR3 is made up of 16 amino acids. The chain's CDR3 is CASSYSRLAGGHERFF. CDR3 DNA: TGTGCCAGCAGTTACTCACGACTAGCGGGAGGGCATGAGCGGTTCTTC.